This TCR beta chain was obtained from a study of human thymus T cells. General observations from the study: V and J genes seemed to be used with bias in thymic and blood repertoires. Thymic repertoires from unrelated individuals overlapped highly, related research reported.

The repertoire was sequenced with immunoSEQ multiplex PCR; TCRdb's copy has only in-frame clones and lacks some. The sample yields fewer than 90,000 clones, approximately 97% seen once. Thymic samples were excised during corrective heart operations. Immunologically healthy infants in Finland undergoing congenital heart defect surgery were the donors. The CDR3 loop spans 16 amino acids. Trimming at V came to 1 base and at J to 5 bases, leaving 8 bases not matched to a gene. The V gene's germline CDR1 is MGHRA and CDR2 YSYEKL. Notes on this clone: The antigen remains undetermined.

This receptor was obtained from a boy under two years old with a congenital heart defect but otherwise immunologically healthy. Material for sequencing was thymus tissue. This chain connects TRBV4-1 to TRBJ2-5, with 9 bases lining up with TRBD1. The DNA for the CDR3 is TGCGCCAGCAGCCAAGTTCCACCGGGACAGGGCGAGACCCAGTACTTC. Its protein product is CASSQVPPGQGETQYF.